The 14 T cell receptor beta chains given below trace back to one sample, sequenced in a study of OX40 agonist ivuxolimab in advanced cancers. Preparation of the library involved the immunoSEQ multiplex PCR assay. Held by TCRdb, this immuneACCESS table contains in-frame sequences only and omits some clones. Under half of the omission traces to an unresolved V gene where checked; the cause of the rest is unknown. The sample includes some 100,000 clones, with 70% to 90% observed a single time. The ten largest clonotypes hold over 0.65% of the sample. This specimen consisted of CD4+ or CD8+ T cells sorted from blood, obtained in a trial of the OX40 agonist ivuxolimab. The receptors originated from an adult with an advanced solid tumor such as melanoma, head and neck, liver or kidney cancer.

This clone was picked up a small number of times. In DNA, the CDR3 is TGTGCCAGCTCACCGGCAGAGTCGAACACTGAAGCTTTCTTT. Translation gives CASSPAESNTEAFF. The chain is built from TRBV18 and TRBJ1-1; D remains unclear. The CDR3 is 14 amino acids. The ends were cut back, 3 bases at V and 1 base at J, with 9 bases in the middle. The germline gives CDR1 KGHSH, CDR2 LQKENI.

The CDR3 bases are TGTGCCAGCAGCTTGGCCTGGACAGCCAACACCGGGGAGCTGTTTTTT. Protein: CASSLAWTANTGELFF. The V gene is TRBV5-5, the J gene TRBJ2-2; TRBD1 might be the D (6 bases). Trimming shortened V by 0 bases and J by 2 bases, and 11 bases separated the two germline ends. CDR1 is SGHKS and CDR2 is YYEKEE in the germline V gene (reference sequence). This CDR3 comprises 16 residues.

This clone has just a few counts. This CDR3 reads CASSSDRLSGGYTF. CDR3 nucleotide sequence: TGTGCCAGCAGTTCAGACAGGTTATCGGGTGGCTACACCTTC. The genes are TRBV28 and TRBJ1-2; TRBD1 might be the D (6 bases). Germline assignment: CDR1 MDHEN and CDR2 SYDVKM. The CDR3 consists of 14 residues. The V and J ends lost 4 bases and 7 bases respectively, with 16 bases between them.

In nucleotides, the CDR3 is TGTGCCAGCAGTTTGGGACAGGCAGGAGGGGAGCAGTACTTC. The encoded protein is CASSLGQAGGEQYF. The chain has TRBV28 and TRBJ2-7; 8 positions agree with TRBD1. The CDR3 is made up of 14 amino acids. The V and J ends lost 3 bases and 7 bases, in that order; junction bases with no gene match: 8. Per the germline V gene, CDR1 is MDHEN and CDR2 is SYDVKM.

The chain carries TRBV7-2 and TRBJ2-1; D gene ambiguous. The ends were cut back, 4 bases at V and 9 bases at J, with 10 bases in the middle. Germline CDR1 is SGHTA and CDR2 is FQGNSA. The CDR3 covers 12 residues. This chain's CDR3 is CASSSSAGEQFF. CDR3 DNA: TGTGCCAGCAGCTCGAGCGCCGGTGAGCAGTTCTTC.

This clone was counted between two and nine times. The chain links TRBV4-1 to TRBJ1-1, with D maybe TRBD1 (6 bases). V shed 1 base and J shed 5 bases, with 17 bases lying between them. Germline assignment: CDR1 MGHRA and CDR2 YSYEKL. The CDR3 spans 16 residues. The CDR3 nucleotides read TGCGCCAGCAGCCAAGTAGGGGCAGGGGAGGTAACTGAAGCTTTCTTT. The encoded protein is CASSQVGAGEVTEAFF.

V gene TRBV6-5 combines with J gene TRBJ1-1; D may be TRBD1 (5 bases). There are 11 residues in the CDR3. Germline-derived CDR1 and CDR2 are MNHEY and SVGAGI. With 5 bases removed from V and 8 bases from J, the gap between germline ends came to 9 bases. The CDR3 bases are TGTGCCAGCAGTGACAACAGGGAAGCTTTCTTT. Residues: CASSDNREAFF.

This clone has more than one count but fewer than ten. The CDR3 sequence: CASSSQGAQGEAFF. CDR3 DNA sequence: TGTGCCAGCAGCTCGCAGGGGGCTCAGGGTGAAGCTTTCTTT. This rearrangement joins TRBV7-9 to TRBJ1-1, with 8 bases aligning to TRBD1. Trimming removed 4 bases from V and 7 bases from J; junction bases left unmatched: 8. Germline V gives CDR1 SEHNR, CDR2 FQNEAQ (reference sequence). There are 14 residues in the CDR3.

The J gene is TRBJ2-2, the V gene TRBV4-3; possibly TRBD2 for D (6 bases). In germline, CDR1 is LGHNA, CDR2 YSLEER. The CDR3 runs 15 residues. Trimming cost V 0 bases and J 8 bases, with 13 bases left between them. CDR3 nucleotide sequence: TGCGCCAGCAGCCAAGATGGACTACCGGTTGGGGAGCTGTTTTTT. It codes for CASSQDGLPVGELFF.

The V and J genes are TRBV30 and TRBJ2-1; 7 bases match TRBD1. Per germline, CDR1 GTSNPN and CDR2 SVGIG (reference sequence). The CDR3 spans 14 residues. Germline trimming cut 3 bases from V and 15 bases from J; bases unmatched to any gene: 17. CDR3 loop: CAWRDGALGDSLFF. The CDR3 region has the DNA TGTGCCTGGAGGGATGGGGCCCTGGGGGACAGTTTGTTCTTC. The whole variable domain, remainder taken from reference TRBV30 and TRBJ2-1, is SQTIHQWPATLVQPVGSPLSLECTVEGTSNPNLYWYRQAAGRGLQLLFYSVGIGQISSEVPQNLSASRPQDRQFILSSKKLLLSDSGFYLCAWRDGALGDSLFFGPGTRLTVL.

The chain links TRBV5-5 to TRBJ2-4, with D maybe TRBD1 (6 bases). V was clipped by 3 bases and J by 7 bases, with 14 bases between them. Germline loops: CDR1 SGHKS, CDR2 YYEKEE (reference sequence). The CDR3 sequence is 14 residues long. The CDR3 region is CASSSSSGGNIQYF. In nucleotides, the CDR3 is TGTGCCAGCAGCTCCTCGAGTGGGGGCAACATTCAGTACTTC. Together with reference TRBV5-5 and TRBJ2-4, the CDR3 gives the full variable domain: DAGVTQSPTHLIKTRGQQVTLRCSPISGHKSVSWYQQVLGQGPQFIFQYYEKEERGRGNFPDRFSARQFPNYSSELNVNALLLGDSALYLCASSSSSGGNIQYFGAGTRLSVL.

The chain is built from TRBV4-1 and TRBJ2-2; D not resolved. In germline, CDR1 is MGHRA, CDR2 YSYEKL. The CDR3 runs 15 residues. The V end was cut by 0 bases, the J end by 3 bases, with 8 bases between. CDR3 loop: CASSQEGFHTGELFF. The CDR3 DNA is TGCGCCAGCAGCCAAGAAGGATTTCACACCGGGGAGCTGTTTTTT.

This rearrangement joins TRBV20-1 to TRBJ1-2; no clear D gene. Per the germline V gene, CDR1 is DFQATT and CDR2 is SNEGSKA (reference sequence). Between the trimmed V and J ends, which lost 5 bases and 5 bases, there was a span of 3 bases. The CDR3 runs 9 residues. The CDR3 region has the DNA TGCAGTGCTTTATATGGCTACACCTTC. It codes for CSALYGYTF.

In this sample, this clone turned up a few times. The J gene is TRBJ1-3, the V gene TRBV19; possible D gene TRBD1, 5 bases. Germline-derived CDR1 and CDR2 are LNHDA and SQIVND (reference sequence). This CDR3 region has 14 residues. The V and J ends lost 7 bases and 0 bases respectively, with 10 bases between them. The CDR3 region has the DNA TGTGCCAGTAAACAGGCCATCTCTGGAAACACCATATATTTT. Translation gives CASKQAISGNTIYF.